A single sample is the source of the 2 T cell receptor beta chains below, sequenced in a study of shared clonotypes between healthy human individuals. TCRdb's table, derived via immunoSEQ multiplex PCR, lists solely in-frame clones and lacks some. This sample has about 700,000 clones, with just over 90% found just once. Naivety among CD8 cells was defined by CD45RO negativity and positive CCR7 selection, thereby excluding terminally differentiated effector memory CD45RA+ cells. The sequencing sample was made of naive CD8+ T cells sorted from blood. Receptors originate from a man aged 25 to 40 in good health.

The V and J genes are TRBV25-1 and TRBJ2-5, with no clear D. The CDR3 consists of 12 residues. Looked up from germline, CDR1 is MGHDK and CDR2 is SYGVNS. V gave up 3 bases and J gave up 5 bases, with 7 bases separating them. The CDR3 DNA follows: TGTGCCAGCAGTGAGTTGTTGGAGACCCAGTACTTC. Its translation: CASSELLETQYF. The whole variable domain, filled in from reference TRBV25-1 and TRBJ2-5, reads EADIYQTPRYLVIGTGKKITLECSQTMGHDKMYWYQQDPGMELHLIHYSYGVNSTEKGDLSSESTVSRIRTEHFPLTLESARPSHTSQYLCASSELLETQYFGPGTRLLVL.

The chain joins TRBV6-6 to TRBJ1-3; unclear D gene. Trimming pared 1 base from V and 8 bases from J, leaving 6 bases between. Germline CDR1 is MNHNY and CDR2 is SVGAGI (reference sequence). The length of the CDR3 is 12 residues. The CDR3 sequence: CASSYLFDTIYF. CDR3 sequence (DNA): TGTGCCAGCAGTTACTTATTTGACACCATATATTTT.